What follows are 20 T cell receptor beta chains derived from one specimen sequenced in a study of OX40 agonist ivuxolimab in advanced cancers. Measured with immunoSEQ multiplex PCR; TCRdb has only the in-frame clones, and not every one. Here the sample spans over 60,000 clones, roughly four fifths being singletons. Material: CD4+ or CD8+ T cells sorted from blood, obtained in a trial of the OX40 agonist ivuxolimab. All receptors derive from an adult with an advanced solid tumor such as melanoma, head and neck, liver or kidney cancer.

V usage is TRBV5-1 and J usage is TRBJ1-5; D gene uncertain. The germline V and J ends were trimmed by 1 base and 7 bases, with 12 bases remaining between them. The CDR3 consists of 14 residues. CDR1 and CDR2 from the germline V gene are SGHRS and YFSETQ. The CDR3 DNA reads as TGCGCCAGCAGCTTGATTGGGGAAGGCCAGCCCCAGCATTTT. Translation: CASSLIGEGQPQHF.

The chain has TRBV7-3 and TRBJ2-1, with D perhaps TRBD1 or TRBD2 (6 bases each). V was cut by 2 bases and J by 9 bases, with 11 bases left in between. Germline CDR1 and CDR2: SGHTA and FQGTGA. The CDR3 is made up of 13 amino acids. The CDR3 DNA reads TGTGCCAGCAGCTTATCCGGGGGCGTTGAGCAGTTCTTC. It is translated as CASSLSGGVEQFF.

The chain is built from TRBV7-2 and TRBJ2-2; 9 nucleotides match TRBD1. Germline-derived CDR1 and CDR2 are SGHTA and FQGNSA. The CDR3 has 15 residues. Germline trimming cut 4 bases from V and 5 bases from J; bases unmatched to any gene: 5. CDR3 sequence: CASSSPTGGTGELFF. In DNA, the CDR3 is TGTGCCAGCAGCTCCCCGACAGGGGGGACCGGGGAGCTGTTTTTT.

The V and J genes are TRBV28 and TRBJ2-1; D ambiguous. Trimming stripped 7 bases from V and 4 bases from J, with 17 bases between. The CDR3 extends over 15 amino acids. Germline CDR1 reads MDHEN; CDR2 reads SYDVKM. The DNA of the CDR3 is TGTGCCAGCATACCACGAGAGTTGCGGTACAATGAGCAGTTCTTC. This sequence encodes CASIPRELRYNEQFF.

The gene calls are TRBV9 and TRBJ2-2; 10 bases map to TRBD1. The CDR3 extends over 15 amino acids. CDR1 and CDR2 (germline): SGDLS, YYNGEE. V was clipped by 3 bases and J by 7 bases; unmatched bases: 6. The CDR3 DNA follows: TGTGCCAGCAGCGCAGAGGACAGGGGGAACGGGGAGCTGTTTTTT. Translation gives CASSAEDRGNGELFF. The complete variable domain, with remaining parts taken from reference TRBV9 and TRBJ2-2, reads DSGVTQTPKHLITATGQRVTLRCSPRSGDLSVYWYQQSLDQGLQFLIQYYNGEERAKGNILERFSAQQFPDLHSELNLSSLELGDSALYFCASSAEDRGNGELFFGEGSRLTVL.

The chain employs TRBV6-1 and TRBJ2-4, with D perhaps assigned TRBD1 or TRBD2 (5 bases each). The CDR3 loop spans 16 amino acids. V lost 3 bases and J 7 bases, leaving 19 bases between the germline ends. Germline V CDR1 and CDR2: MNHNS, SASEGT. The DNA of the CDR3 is TGTGCCAGCAGTGAGGGGGTTATAAGCACAGTCAACATTCAGTACTTC. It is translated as CASSEGVISTVNIQYF.

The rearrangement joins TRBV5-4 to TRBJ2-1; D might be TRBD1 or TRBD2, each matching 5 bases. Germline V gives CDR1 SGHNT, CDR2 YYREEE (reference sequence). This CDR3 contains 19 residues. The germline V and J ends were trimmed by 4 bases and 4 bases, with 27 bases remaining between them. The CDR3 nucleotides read TGTGCCAGCAGCCTCCTGGGGAATGTGGGTCGGGACGAGTACAATGAGCAGTTCTTC. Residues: CASSLLGNVGRDEYNEQFF. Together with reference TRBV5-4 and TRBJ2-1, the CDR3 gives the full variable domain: ETGVTQSPTHLIKTRGQQVTLRCSSQSGHNTVSWYQQALGQGPQFIFQYYREEENGRGNFPPRFSGLQFPNYSSELNVNALELDDSALYLCASSLLGNVGRDEYNEQFFGPGTRLTVL.

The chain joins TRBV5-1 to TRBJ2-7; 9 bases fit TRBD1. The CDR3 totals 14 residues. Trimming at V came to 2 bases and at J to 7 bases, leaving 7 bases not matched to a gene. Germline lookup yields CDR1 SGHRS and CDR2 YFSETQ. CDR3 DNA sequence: TGCGCCAGCAGCTTTACCGGGACAGGGAGGGAGCAGTACTTC. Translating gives CASSFTGTGREQYF.

The DNA of the CDR3 is TGTGCCAGCAGCTTATTTTCAGCGCCGGAAAACACTGAAGCTTTCTTT. Translated: CASSLFSAPENTEAFF. V usage is TRBV11-1 and J usage is TRBJ1-1; D uncertain. The CDR3 loop spans 16 amino acids. V was trimmed by 2 bases and J by 2 bases, leaving 15 bases between them. Germline V gene sequence: CDR1 SGHAT, CDR2 FQDESV (reference sequence).

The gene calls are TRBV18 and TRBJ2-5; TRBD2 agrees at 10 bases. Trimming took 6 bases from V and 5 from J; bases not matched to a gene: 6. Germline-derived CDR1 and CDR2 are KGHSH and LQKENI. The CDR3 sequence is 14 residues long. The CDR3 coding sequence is TGTGCCAGCTCTCCGGGACTAGCGACGGAGACCCAGTACTTC. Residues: CASSPGLATETQYF.

The CDR3 DNA is TGTGCCAGCAGCTTAGCGGGAGGTGGCTATTACAATGAGCAGTTCTTC. Translating gives CASSLAGGGYYNEQFF. The chain links TRBV7-2 to TRBJ2-1; a weak D match, TRBD2 (6 bases). Germline V lookup: CDR1 SGHTA, CDR2 FQGNSA. Trimming shortened V by 0 bases and J by 4 bases, and 13 bases separated the two germline ends. The CDR3 covers 16 residues.

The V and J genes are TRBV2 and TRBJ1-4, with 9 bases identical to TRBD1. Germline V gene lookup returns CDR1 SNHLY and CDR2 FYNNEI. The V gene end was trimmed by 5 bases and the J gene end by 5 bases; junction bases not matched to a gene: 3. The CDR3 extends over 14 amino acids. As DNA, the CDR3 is TGTGCCAGCAGTCGACAGGGGGGGAATGAAAAACTGTTTTTT. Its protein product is CASSRQGGNEKLFF.

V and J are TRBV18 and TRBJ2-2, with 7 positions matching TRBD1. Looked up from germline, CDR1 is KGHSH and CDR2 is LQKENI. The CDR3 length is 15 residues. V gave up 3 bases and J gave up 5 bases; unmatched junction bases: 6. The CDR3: CASSPSDRVTGELFF. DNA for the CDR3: TGTGCCAGCTCACCTTCAGACAGGGTTACCGGGGAGCTGTTTTTT.

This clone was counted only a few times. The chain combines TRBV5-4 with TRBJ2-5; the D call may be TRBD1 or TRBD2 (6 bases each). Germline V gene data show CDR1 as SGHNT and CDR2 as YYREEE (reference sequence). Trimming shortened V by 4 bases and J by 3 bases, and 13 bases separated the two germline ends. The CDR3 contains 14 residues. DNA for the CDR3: TGTGCCAGCAGCCCCGGGGGCAGCGAAGAGACCCAGTACTTC. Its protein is CASSPGGSEETQYF.

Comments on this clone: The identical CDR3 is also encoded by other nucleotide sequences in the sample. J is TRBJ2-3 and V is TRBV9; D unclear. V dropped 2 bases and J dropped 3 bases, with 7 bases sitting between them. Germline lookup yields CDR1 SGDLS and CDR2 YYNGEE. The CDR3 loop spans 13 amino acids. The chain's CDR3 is CASSVLETDTQYF. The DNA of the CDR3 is TGTGCCAGCAGCGTCCTAGAAACAGATACGCAGTATTTT.

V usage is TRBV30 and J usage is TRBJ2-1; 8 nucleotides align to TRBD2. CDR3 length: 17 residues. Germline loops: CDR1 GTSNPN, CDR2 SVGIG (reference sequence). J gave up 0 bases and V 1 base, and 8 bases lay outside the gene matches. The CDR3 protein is CAWSAQGGGTSYNEQFF. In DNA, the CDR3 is TGTGCCTGGAGTGCCCAGGGCGGGGGGACCTCCTACAATGAGCAGTTCTTC.

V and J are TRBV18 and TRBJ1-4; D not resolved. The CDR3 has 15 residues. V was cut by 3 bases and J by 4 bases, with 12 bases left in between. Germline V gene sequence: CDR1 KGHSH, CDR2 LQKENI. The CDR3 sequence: CASSPSGLSNEKLFF. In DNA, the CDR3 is TGTGCCAGCTCACCCTCCGGACTGAGTAATGAAAAACTGTTTTTT.

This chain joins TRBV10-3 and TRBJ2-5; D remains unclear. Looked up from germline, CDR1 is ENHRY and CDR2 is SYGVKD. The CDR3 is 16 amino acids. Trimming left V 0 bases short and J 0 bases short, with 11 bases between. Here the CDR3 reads CAISESILYNQETQYF. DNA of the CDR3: TGTGCCATCAGTGAGTCGATTTTGTACAACCAAGAGACCCAGTACTTC.

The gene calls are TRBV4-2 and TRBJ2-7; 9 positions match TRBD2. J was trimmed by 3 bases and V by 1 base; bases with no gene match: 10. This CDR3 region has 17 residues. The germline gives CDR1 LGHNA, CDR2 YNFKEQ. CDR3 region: CASSQGLNAGGGYEQYF. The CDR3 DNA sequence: TGTGCCAGCAGCCAAGGGTTAAACGCGGGAGGGGGCTACGAGCAGTACTTC.

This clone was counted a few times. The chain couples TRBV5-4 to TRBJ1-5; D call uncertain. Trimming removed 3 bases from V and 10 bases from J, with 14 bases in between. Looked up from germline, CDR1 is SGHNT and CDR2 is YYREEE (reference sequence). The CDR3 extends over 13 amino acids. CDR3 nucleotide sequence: TGTGCCAGCAGCTATTCCGGGTCGGGACCCCAGCATTTT. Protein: CASSYSGSGPQHF.